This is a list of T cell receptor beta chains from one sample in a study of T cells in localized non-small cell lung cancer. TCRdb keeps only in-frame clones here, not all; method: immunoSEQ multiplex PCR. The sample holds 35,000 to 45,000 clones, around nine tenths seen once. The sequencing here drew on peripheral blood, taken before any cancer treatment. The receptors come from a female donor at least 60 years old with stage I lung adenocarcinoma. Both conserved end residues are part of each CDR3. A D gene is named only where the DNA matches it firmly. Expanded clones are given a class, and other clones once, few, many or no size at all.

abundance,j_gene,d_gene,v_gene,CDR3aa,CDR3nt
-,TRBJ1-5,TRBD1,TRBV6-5,CASSPQGAWQPQHF,TGTGCCAGCAGCCCACAGGGGGCATGGCAGCCCCAGCATTTT
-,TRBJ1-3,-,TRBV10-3,CAAPSGHLSGNTIYF,TGTGCCGCACCTTCGGGACACCTCTCTGGAAACACCATATATTTT
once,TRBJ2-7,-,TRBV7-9,CASSDGTDPSYEQYF,TGTGCCAGCAGCGATGGGACTGATCCCTCCTACGAGCAGTACTTC
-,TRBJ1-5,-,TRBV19,CASSGTYSNQPQHF,TGTGCCAGTTCCGGGACATATAGCAATCAGCCCCAGCATTTT
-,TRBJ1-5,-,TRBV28,CASSPASTANQPQHF,TGTGCCAGCAGTCCCGCTAGTACGGCGAATCAGCCCCAGCATTTT
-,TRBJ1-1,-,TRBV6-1,CASSDGDWHPLNTEAFF,TGTGCCAGCAGTGATGGGGACTGGCACCCCTTGAACACTGAAGCTTTCTTT
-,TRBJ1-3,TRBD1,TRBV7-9,CASSLWDSPLSGNTIYF,TGTGCCAGCAGCTTATGGGACAGTCCTCTCTCTGGAAACACCATATATTTT
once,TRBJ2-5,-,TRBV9,CASSVAGATQETQYF,TGTGCCAGCAGCGTAGCGGGGGCGACACAAGAGACCCAGTACTTC
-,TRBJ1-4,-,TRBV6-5,CASSMGFATNEKLFF,TGTGCCAGCAGTATGGGATTTGCAACTAATGAAAAACTGTTTTTT
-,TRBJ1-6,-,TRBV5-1,CASSLADVSSYNSPLHF,TGCGCCAGCAGCTTGGCAGACGTTAGCTCCTATAATTCACCCCTCCACTTT
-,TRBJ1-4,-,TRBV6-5,CASSQLNNEKLFF,TGTGCCAGCAGTCAACTGAATAATGAAAAACTGTTTTTT
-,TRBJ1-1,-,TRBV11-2,CASSRGLNTEAFF,TGTGCCAGCAGCAGGGGCCTAAACACTGAAGCTTTCTTT
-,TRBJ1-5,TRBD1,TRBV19,CASSFDRGYSNQPQHF,TGTGCCAGTAGTTTTGACAGGGGTTATAGCAATCAGCCCCAGCATTTT
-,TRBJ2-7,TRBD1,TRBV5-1,CASSVRPGQSSYEQYF,TGCGCCAGCAGCGTAAGGCCGGGACAGAGCTCCTACGAGCAGTACTTC
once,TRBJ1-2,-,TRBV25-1,CATDDSYGYTF,TGTGCCACCGACGACAGTTATGGCTACACCTTC
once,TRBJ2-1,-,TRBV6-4,CASSASESSYNEQFF,TGTGCCAGCAGCGCCTCAGAGAGCTCCTACAATGAGCAGTTCTTC
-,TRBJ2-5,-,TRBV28,CASSLPSRVIQYF,TGTGCCAGCAGTTTACCTAGCCGGGTGATCCAGTACTTC
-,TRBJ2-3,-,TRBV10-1,CASPNCGFRRGGTQYF,TGCGCCAGCCCTAACTGCGGATTCCGGAGGGGCGGTACGCAGTATTTT
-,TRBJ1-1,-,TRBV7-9,CASSLEKGTEAFF,TGTGCCAGCAGCTTAGAAAAGGGGACTGAAGCTTTCTTT
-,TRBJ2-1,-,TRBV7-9,CASSPQDPLNGQFF,TGTGCCAGCAGCCCCCAGGACCCCCTCAATGGGCAGTTCTTC
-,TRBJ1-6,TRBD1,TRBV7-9,CASSYKGAINSPLHF,TGTGCCAGCAGCTACAAGGGGGCTATAAATTCACCCCTCCACTTT
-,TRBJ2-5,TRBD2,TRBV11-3,CASSSRTSGGDETQYF,TGTGCCAGCAGCTCGAGGACTAGCGGGGGGGATGAGACCCAGTACTTC
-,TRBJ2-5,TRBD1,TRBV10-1,CASGQGVKETQYF,TGCGCCAGCGGACAGGGAGTAAAGGAGACCCAGTACTTC
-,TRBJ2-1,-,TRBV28,CASLDPLQGKHEQFF,TGTGCCAGCCTCGATCCTTTACAGGGAAAACATGAGCAGTTCTTC
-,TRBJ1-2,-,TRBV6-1,CASMPGSLGGYTF,TGTGCCAGCATGCCAGGGTCATTGGGTGGCTACACCTTC
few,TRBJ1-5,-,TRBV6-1,CASSDSGVSDNQPQHF,TGTGCCAGCAGTGATTCGGGGGTTAGCGACAATCAGCCCCAGCATTTT
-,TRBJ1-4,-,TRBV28,CASSPPGTLREKLFF,TGTGCCAGCAGCCCCCCGGGGACCCTAAGGGAAAAACTGTTTTTT
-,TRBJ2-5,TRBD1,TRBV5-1,CASSWGTAQETQYF,TGCGCCAGCAGCTGGGGGACAGCTCAAGAGACCCAGTACTTC
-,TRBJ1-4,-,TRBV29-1,CSVETGDGNEKLFF,TGCAGCGTTGAAACGGGGGATGGGAATGAAAAACTGTTTTTT
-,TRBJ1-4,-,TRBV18,CASARARDHATNEKLFF,TGTGCCAGCGCACGGGCTCGGGACCATGCAACTAATGAAAAACTGTTTTTT
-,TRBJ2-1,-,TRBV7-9,CASSAMEFF,TGTGCCAGCAGCGCGATGGAGTTCTTC
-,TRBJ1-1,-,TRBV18,CASSPNTEAFF,TGTGCCAGCTCACCAAACACTGAAGCTTTCTTT
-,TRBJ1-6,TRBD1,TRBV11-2,CASSARTGGNNSPLHF,TGTGCCAGCAGCGCGCGGACAGGGGGAAATAATTCACCCCTCCACTTT
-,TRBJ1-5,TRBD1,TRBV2,CASTTGGRKAQHF,TGTGCCAGCACGACAGGGGGGCGAAAGGCCCAGCATTTT
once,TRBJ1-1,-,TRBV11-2,CASTWRDGGTEAFF,TGTGCCAGCACCTGGAGGGACGGGGGCACTGAAGCTTTCTTT
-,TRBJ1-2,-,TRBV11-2,CASSDEEFYGYTF,TGTGCCAGCAGCGACGAAGAATTTTATGGCTACACCTTC
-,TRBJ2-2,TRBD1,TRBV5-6,CASRRTGVGNTGELFF,TGTGCCAGCAGAAGGACAGGGGTTGGGAACACCGGGGAGCTGTTTTTT
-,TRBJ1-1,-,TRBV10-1,CASSETTRGNTEAFF,TGCGCCAGCAGTGAGACGACAAGAGGGAACACTGAAGCTTTCTTT
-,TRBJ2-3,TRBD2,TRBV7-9,CASSLAGGSTDTQYF,TGTGCCAGCAGCTTGGCGGGGGGTAGCACAGATACGCAGTATTTT
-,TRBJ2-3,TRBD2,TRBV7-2,CASSPKRGYTDTQYF,TGTGCCAGCAGCCCCAAGCGGGGATACACAGATACGCAGTATTTT
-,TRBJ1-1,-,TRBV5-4,CASSLAGADEAFF,TGTGCCAGCAGCTTGGCAGGGGCCGATGAAGCTTTCTTT
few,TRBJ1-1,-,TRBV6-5,CASSRLVRASTEAFF,TGTGCCAGCAGCCGACTAGTCAGGGCGTCCACTGAAGCTTTCTTT
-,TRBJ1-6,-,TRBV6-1,CASSWRDSPLHF,TGTGCCAGCAGTTGGAGGGATTCACCCCTCCACTTT
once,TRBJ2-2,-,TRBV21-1,CASSSTGTNTGELFF,TGTGCCAGCAGCTCTACCGGGACGAACACCGGGGAGCTGTTTTTT
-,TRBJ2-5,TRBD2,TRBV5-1,CASSSSGGLRETQYF,TGCGCCAGCAGCAGTAGCGGGGGACTGCGGGAGACCCAGTACTTC
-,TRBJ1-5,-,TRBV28,CAHQPRVVNQPQHF,TGTGCCCACCAACCCAGGGTGGTCAATCAGCCCCAGCATTTT
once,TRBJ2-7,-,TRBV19,CATQGAGAYEQYF,TGTGCCACCCAAGGGGCAGGGGCCTACGAGCAGTACTTC
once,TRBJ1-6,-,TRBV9,CASSPTKTNNSPLHF,TGTGCCAGCAGCCCCACCAAAACAAATAATTCACCCCTCCACTTT
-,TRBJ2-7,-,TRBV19,CASSPLRVGPKSSYEQYF,TGTGCCAGTAGTCCCCTCCGAGTTGGACCGAAGAGCTCCTACGAGCAGTACTTC
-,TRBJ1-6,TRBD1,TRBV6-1,CASSELGQGALRSPLHF,TGTGCCAGCAGTGAATTGGGACAGGGGGCGCTTCGTTCACCCCTCCACTTT
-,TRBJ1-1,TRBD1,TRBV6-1,CATIRNNRGNTEAFF,TGTGCCACCATAAGAAATAACAGGGGTAACACTGAAGCTTTCTTT
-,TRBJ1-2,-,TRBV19,CASQVKGRIYGYTF,TGTGCCTCCCAGGTTAAGGGGCGAATCTATGGCTACACCTTC
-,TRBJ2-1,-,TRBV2,CASSGLGQWGSEQFF,TGTGCCAGCAGTGGCCTCGGGCAGTGGGGTTCTGAGCAGTTCTTC
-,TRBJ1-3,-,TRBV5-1,CASSLGQSSGNTIYF,TGCGCCAGCAGCTTGGGACAGAGCTCTGGAAACACCATATATTTT
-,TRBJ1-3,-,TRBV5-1,CASSLDGGSGNTIYF,TGCGCCAGCAGCTTGGACGGGGGCTCTGGAAACACCATATATTTT
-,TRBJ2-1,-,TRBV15,CATSRGLGAGDDNEQFF,TGTGCCACCAGCAGAGGTCTGGGAGCGGGCGATGACAATGAGCAGTTCTTC
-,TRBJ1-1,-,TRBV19,CASSIHKNTEAFF,TGTGCCAGTAGTATCCACAAGAACACTGAAGCTTTCTTT
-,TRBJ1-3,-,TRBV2,CASSGSIVSNMRNTIYF,TGTGCCAGCAGTGGATCGATCGTATCAAACATGAGAAACACCATATATTTT
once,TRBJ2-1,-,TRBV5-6,CASSSISSSYNEQFF,TGTGCCAGCAGCTCTATTTCGAGCTCCTACAATGAGCAGTTCTTC
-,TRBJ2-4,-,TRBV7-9,CASSLAVENIQYF,TGTGCCAGCAGCTTAGCTGTGGAGAACATTCAGTACTTC